This T cell receptor (beta chain) was identified during a study of shared clonotypes between healthy human individuals. Notes on the study in general: Limitation of the genetic and exposure-history diversity represented came from the few donors.

The length of the CDR3 is 13 residues. Germline CDR1 is GTSNPN and CDR2 is SVGIG (reference sequence). Running of the assay took place at deep level. As originally analysed: ImmunoSEQ junction-only sequences lacked quality scores, so their filtering differed. The assay was immunoSEQ multiplex PCR, and TCRdb's table has in-frame clones only and misses some. The V and J calls and clone size come from that table; D and trimming were worked out from the DNA. Here the sample spans 450,000 to 650,000 clones, roughly 79% being singletons. With respect to this clone: What it binds is not known. Germline and junction disagree at one end, which may indicate a read error.

The sequencing input was PBMCs. This receptor was taken from a woman between 40 and 50 years old in good health. Some clones in this sample may be carry-over from other donors' samples. The J gene is TRBJ1-2, the V gene TRBV30; D gene ambiguous. CDR3 sequence reads: CAWSVPRGYGHTF. CDR3 coding DNA: TGTGCCTGGAGTGTACCGCGAGGCTATGGCCACACCTTC.